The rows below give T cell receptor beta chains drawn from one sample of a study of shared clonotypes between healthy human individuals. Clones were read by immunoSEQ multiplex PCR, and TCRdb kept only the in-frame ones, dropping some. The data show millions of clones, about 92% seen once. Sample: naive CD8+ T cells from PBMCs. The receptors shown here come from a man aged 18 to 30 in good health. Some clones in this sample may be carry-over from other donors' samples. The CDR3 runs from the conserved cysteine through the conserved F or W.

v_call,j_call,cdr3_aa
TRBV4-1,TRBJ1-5,CASSHSTGAGQPQHF
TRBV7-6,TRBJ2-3,CASTEQGADTQYF
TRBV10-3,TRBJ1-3,CAISESTGNTIYF
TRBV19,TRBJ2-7,CASSIITEAEQYF
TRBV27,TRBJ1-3,CATKGGGSGNTIYF
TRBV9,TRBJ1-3,CASSPGTGNTIYF
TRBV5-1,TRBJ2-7,CASSLPGLKTYEQYF
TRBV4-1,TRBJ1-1,CASSRIYDRAEAFF
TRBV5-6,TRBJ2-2,CASSSVGMTGELFF
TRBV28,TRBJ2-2,CASSYWGTTGELFF
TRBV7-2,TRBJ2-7,CASSSPGPNSYEQYF
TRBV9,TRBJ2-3,CASSVWSGRSADTQYF
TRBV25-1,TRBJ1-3,CASSGKQGNTIYF
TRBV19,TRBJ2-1,CASRGGKSAYNEQFF
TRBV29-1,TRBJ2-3,CSAGDSEGLTDTQYF
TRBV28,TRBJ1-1,CASSSGHWNTEAFF
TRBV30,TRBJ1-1,CAWSVAVNTEAFF
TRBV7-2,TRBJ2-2,CASSLTLANTGELFF
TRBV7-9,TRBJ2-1,CASSSLGTSGNNEQFF
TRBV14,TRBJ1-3,CASSQEAGNTIYF
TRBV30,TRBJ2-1,CAWSDSGSSYNEQFF
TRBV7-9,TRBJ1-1,CASSSPPNPTGTEAFF
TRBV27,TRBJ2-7,CASSLQGHSYEQYF
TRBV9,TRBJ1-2,CASSVDRAGYTF
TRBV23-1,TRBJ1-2,CARSVGSYGYTF
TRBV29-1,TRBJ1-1,CSVGHLNTEAFF
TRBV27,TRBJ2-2,CASSLGVAGELFF
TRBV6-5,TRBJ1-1,CASFRSDEAFF
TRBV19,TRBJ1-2,CASSPGTGGYGYTF
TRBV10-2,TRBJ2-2,CASSESYYSGVAGELFF
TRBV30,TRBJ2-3,CAWGPGQGLTDTQYF
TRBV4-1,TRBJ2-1,CASSVGQGDYNEQFF
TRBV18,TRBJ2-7,CASSPIDSTNYEQYF